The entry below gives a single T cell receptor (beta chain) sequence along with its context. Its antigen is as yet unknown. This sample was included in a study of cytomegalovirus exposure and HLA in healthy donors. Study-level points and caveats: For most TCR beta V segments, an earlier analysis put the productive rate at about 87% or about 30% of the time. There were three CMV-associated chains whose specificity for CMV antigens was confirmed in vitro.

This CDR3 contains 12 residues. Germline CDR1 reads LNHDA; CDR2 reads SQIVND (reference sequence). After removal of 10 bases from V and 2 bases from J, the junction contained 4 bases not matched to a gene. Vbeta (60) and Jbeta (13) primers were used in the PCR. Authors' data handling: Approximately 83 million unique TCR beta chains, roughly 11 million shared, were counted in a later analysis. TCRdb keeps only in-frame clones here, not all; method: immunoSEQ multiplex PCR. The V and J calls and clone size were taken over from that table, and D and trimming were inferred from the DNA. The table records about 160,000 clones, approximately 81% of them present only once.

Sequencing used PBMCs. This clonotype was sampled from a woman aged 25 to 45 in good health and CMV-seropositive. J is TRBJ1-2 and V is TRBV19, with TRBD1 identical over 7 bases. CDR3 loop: CAMADRNYGYTF. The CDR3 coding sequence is TGTGCCATGGCGGACAGGAACTATGGCTACACCTTC.